The 11 T cell receptor beta chains below were found in one sample sequenced in a study of T-cell memory formation after mild COVID-19. Via MiXCR, TCRdb re-called the 5' RACE reads, giving one row per CDR3 protein. Among approximately 290,000 distinct CDR3 sequences listed, roughly 21% were seen once. Sequenced: PBMCs or a T cell subset sorted from them (not recorded which). The receptors shown here come from a young man who had mild COVID-19 (a few samples of this study predate the infection). Cell type and time point are not known.

The genes are TRBV10-1 and TRBJ2-3, with 10 nucleotides matching TRBD2. The V segment lost 2 bases and the J segment 13 bases; nucleotides outside the gene matches: 9. The CDR3 runs 14 residues. Germline-derived CDR1 and CDR2 are WNHNN and SYGVQD (reference sequence). The CDR3 loop is CASSERTTSGDKYF. The CDR3 DNA follows: TGCGCCAGCAGTGAGAGAACCACTAGCGGGGACAAGTATTTT.

The chain combines TRBV5-5 with TRBJ1-4; 7 bases align to TRBD1. CDR1 and CDR2 (germline): SGHKS, YYEKEE (reference sequence). This CDR3 is built from 11 residues. The V and J ends lost 5 bases and 11 bases, in that order; junction bases with no gene match: 3. The CDR3 protein is CASRRDSKLFF. The CDR3 nucleotides are TGTGCCAGCAGGCGGGACAGCAAACTGTTTTTT.

This chain links TRBV11-2 with TRBJ2-4; D remains ambiguous. Trimming took off 5 bases at V and 7 bases at J, with 9 bases between the two ends. This CDR3 region has 12 residues. The germline gives CDR1 SGHAT, CDR2 FQNNGV. The CDR3 loop reads CASSVTWNIQYF. Written as DNA, the CDR3 is TGTGCCAGCAGCGTGACCTGGAACATTCAGTACTTC.

This clonotype was observed a few times. The chain recombines TRBV9 with TRBJ2-1; tentatively, D is TRBD1 (5 bases). V was pared by 5 bases and J by 12 bases, with 21 bases between. From germline, CDR1 is SGDLS and CDR2 YYNGEE. CDR3 length: 14 residues. CDR3 bases: TGTGCCAGCAGTGTGGGCCAGGGCTTTGAGCGGCAGTTCTTC. Translated, it gives CASSVGQGFERQFF.

This chain uses TRBV7-3 with TRBJ1-2; 7 nucleotides line up with TRBD1. Germline V gives CDR1 SGHTA, CDR2 FQGTGA. CDR3 size: 13 residues. The V and J ends lost 5 bases and 6 bases, in that order; junction bases with no gene match: 6. CDR3 region: CASSPDRNNGYTF. The CDR3 coding sequence is TGTGCCAGCAGCCCGGACAGGAACAATGGCTACACCTTC.

The chain recombines TRBV7-9 with TRBJ1-2, with 7 bases that match TRBD1. The junction had 4 bases not matched to a gene; V was cut back by 3 bases and J by 0 bases. CDR3 length: 15 amino acids. CDR1 is SEHNR, CDR2 FQNEAQ, per germline (reference sequence). CDR3: CASSFIGQANYGYTF. As DNA, the CDR3 is TGTGCCAGCAGCTTTATAGGACAGGCTAACTATGGCTACACCTTC.

V and J are TRBV9 and TRBJ2-3; no firm D call. Trimming pared 4 bases from V and 4 bases from J, leaving 19 bases between. The germline CDR1 and CDR2 sequences are SGDLS and YYNGEE. The CDR3 runs 16 residues. CDR3 sequence reads: CASSPDPPGSADTQYF. CDR3 DNA: TGTGCCAGCAGCCCAGACCCCCCGGGTTCGGCAGATACGCAGTATTTT.

This clonotype was detected a few times. The chain has TRBV30 and TRBJ1-1; D unclear. The CDR3 totals 12 residues. V was trimmed by 1 base and J by 3 bases, leaving 6 bases between them. Germline loops: CDR1 GTSNPN, CDR2 SVGIG (reference sequence). The DNA of the CDR3 is TGTGCCTGGAGTGGGTCGGACACTGAAGCTTTCTTT. Amino acid sequence: CAWSGSDTEAFF.

With regard to this clonotype: Since the CDR3 does not end with the conserved phenylalanine or tryptophan, this likely comes from a read error. The gene calls are TRBV12-3 or TRBV12-4 and TRBJ1-2; TRBD1 aligns across 7 bases. The CDR3 length is 13 residues. V lost 6 bases and J lost 4; bases outside the gene matches: 5. The CDR3 is CASRSTGRYGYTL. CDR3 DNA: TGTGCCAGCAGATCGACAGGGCGCTATGGCTACACCTTG.

As to this clonotype: Germline and junction disagree at one end, which may indicate a read error. The chain has TRBV10-3 and TRBJ2-3; possibly TRBD1 for D (6 bases). In germline, CDR1 is ENHRY, CDR2 SYGVKD. The CDR3 runs to 13 residues. The CDR3 nucleotides read TGTGCCAGCGAGGGGTCACGGACAGATACGCGGTATTTT. Its translation: CASEGSRTDTRYF.

This chain joins TRBV20-1 and TRBJ1-1; 8 nucleotides match TRBD1. The CDR3 is 13 residues long. The germline CDR1 and CDR2 sequences are DFQATT and SNEGSKA (reference sequence). The V segment lost 5 bases and the J segment 5 bases; nucleotides outside the gene matches: 7. This CDR3 is CSAFGQGGTEAFF. CDR3 DNA sequence: TGCAGTGCTTTCGGACAGGGCGGTACTGAAGCTTTCTTT.